Sequencing of this TCR beta chain was carried out in a study of T cell responses to AZD1222 COVID-19 vaccine. Profiling relied on immunoSEQ multiplex PCR, and the TCRdb table lists in-frame clones only, not all of them. Of about 100,000 clones listed, more than 80% are singletons. Concerning this clone: Its specificity is not known.

Study-wide results and limits: No repertoire was sampled before or during the peak T cell response, only after it.

This TCR was recovered from an adult who received the AZD1222 COVID-19 vaccine. Sample: peripheral blood, taken 28 days after the second AZD1222 dose.

The CDR3 is CATRVRGPNSNQPQHF. DNA for the CDR3: TGTGCCACCCGGGTGCGGGGTCCGAATAGCAATCAGCCCCAGCATTTT. The chain links TRBV24-1 to TRBJ1-5, with D unclear. The V end was cut by 9 bases, the J end by 0 bases, with 17 bases between. The germline V gene has CDR1 KGHDR and CDR2 SFDVKD. The CDR3 extends over 16 amino acids.